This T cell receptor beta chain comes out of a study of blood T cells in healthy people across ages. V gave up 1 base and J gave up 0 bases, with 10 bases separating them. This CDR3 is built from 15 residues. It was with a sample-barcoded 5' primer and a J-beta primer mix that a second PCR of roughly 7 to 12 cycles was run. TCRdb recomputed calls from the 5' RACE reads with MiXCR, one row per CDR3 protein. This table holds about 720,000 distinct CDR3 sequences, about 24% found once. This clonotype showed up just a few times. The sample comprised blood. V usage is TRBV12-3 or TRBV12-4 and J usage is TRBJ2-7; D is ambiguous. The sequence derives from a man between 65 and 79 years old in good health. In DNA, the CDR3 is TGTGCCAGCAGTTTAGTACTCCAGAGCTCCTACGAGCAGTACTTC. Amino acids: CASSLVLQSSYEQYF.